The present entry profiles one T cell receptor (beta chain) with its context. The antigen it recognizes is unknown. No much larger clone is present one base from it, and per-base qualities are unavailable. The data originate from a study of relationships among human T cell subsets (dated by TCRdb to about 2010). Looking at the study overall: Sequencing was performed on eight distinct blood T cell populations: pan T, CD8 cytotoxic, regulatory, Th1, Th2, naive plus transitional, activated and memory cells. Broader findings and caveats from the paper: Across the seven subsets, no statistically significant differences turned up in V, D and J usage, CDR3 length, or N-nucleotide additions. T cell counts went unrecorded for a couple of pan T samples, which were processed alongside pan B cells. Substantial CDR3 sharing among Th1, Th2 and regulatory T cells was interpreted as suggesting stochastic cell fate choices. A CD4+CD8+ double-positive population could not be excluded by the bead-based sorting. More than 55% of CD8+ cytotoxic sequences came from clones with more than 100 reads, while the regulatory and Th2 subsets showed few clones of that size.

Trimming costs V 2 bases and J 1 base, and their ends lie 8 bases apart. The germline V gene (reference sequence) supplies CDR1 DFQATT and CDR2 SNEGSKA. CDR3 length: 13 amino acids, cysteine to phenylalanine. The entry retains the CDR3 DNA only, 39 bases that are in frame from base 1. Miltenyi superparamagnetic beads coated with subset-specific monoclonal antibodies were used for isolation of the T cell subsets. Every T cell population was isolated from peripheral blood. Ficoll separation was used to obtain mononuclear cells from whole blood, after which anti-CD14 microbeads were used to deplete monocytes. Isolated cell populations were immediately resuspended in RNAprotect reagent. The pan T sample consisted of CD3+ T cells in general. The library was built by means of multiplex PCR. The sample was run on a 454 GS FLX. TCR alpha and beta CDR3 regions were amplified from mRNA by semiquantitative ARM-PCR. In ARM-PCR, tagged nested gene-specific primers were used first, and communal superprimers then performed exponential amplification. Nested primers were removed by exonuclease before the second amplification round on first-round PCR products. The amplicons were sequenced on the 454 platform, which can rapidly sequence millions of DNA fragments without cloning bias. An effective read was defined as a read mappable to both V and J germline segments. As for how the authors treated the data: IRmap was used to assign reads to germline V, D and J segments, relying on pyromap, a Smith-Waterman modification adapted to 454 sequencing errors. To filter D-beta assignments, cutoffs were set at the 99th percentile of the alignment scores obtained from simulated random sequences. The amino acids between the conserved V-segment Y[YFLI]C motif and the J-segment [FW]GXGT motif were defined as CDR3. A compound Poisson process model, previously applied to large-scale EST data, was used to estimate repertoire diversity. A procedure for detecting cross-contamination was used to argue that sample contamination was not the source of the shared CDR3s. The raw public reads went through TCRdb reprocessing: fastp at Q25, MiXCR clone calling, in-frame beta chains kept. Entries that share a CDR3 protein sequence are merged under the most common genes and DNA. What appears here as the V and J calls and clone size reflects TCRdb's work, not the paper's. The sample table lists approximately 15,000 distinct CDR3 sequences, around three fifths of them with a count of one. The ten largest account for 30% to 35% of the sample.

The clonotype was recovered from a man aged 35-49 years in good health. Recombination joined TRBV20-1 with TRBJ1-1; the D gene is not confidently resolved. The material sequenced was total T cells sorted from blood. Per the publication, the cell subset or site label means: CD3+ T cells in general. CDR3 reads: CSARSLQNTEAFF. Read as DNA, the sequence is TGCAGTGCTAGATCCCTTCAGAACACTGAAGCTTTCTTT.